In this sample, the clone carrying this T cell receptor (beta chain) turned up once. The antigen remains undetermined. A junction boundary mismatches the germline segment, possibly from a read error. Produced via immunoSEQ multiplex PCR; TCRdb's table is partial and in-frame only. The data hold over 2 million clones, with 90% to 95% observed a single time. This sample is part of a study of shared clonotypes between healthy human individuals. On the study more broadly: Donor composition was two women and a few men, aged 18 to 49.

A CD45RA-negative memory subset and a CD45RA+ naive subset were separated from the CD4+ cells. The CDR3 spans 16 residues. The germline CDR1 and CDR2 sequences are SGHTA and FQGNSA. Study-wide points: Some naive CD4 clonotypes, around 4.7%, turned up in common across several donors. Among donors, the sharing of clonotypes was expected to be influenced by sequencing depth.

The source of this sequence is a man aged 18 to 29 in good health. The chain couples TRBV7-2 to TRBJ1-1; possible D gene TRBD1, 5 bases. Sequenced material: naive CD4+ T cells sorted from blood. Subset described: CD45RA+ positively selected. DNA for the CDR3: TGTGCCAGCAGCCGAAACGTGGCAGGGATGAATACTGAAGCTTTCTTT. It is translated as CASSRNVAGMNTEAFF.